One and the same sample provided the 20 T cell receptor beta chains below, sequenced in a study of vaccination and CD4 T cells after COVID-19. Time point of the sample: late sampling 161 to 241 days after vaccination in a few convalescent patients. TCRdb ran MiXCR on the PCR reads and lists one entry per CDR3 protein. Of 25,000 to 30,000 distinct CDR3 sequences listed, 45% to 60% are singletons. The sample consisted of CD4+ T cells from blood, taken about 7 months after SARS-CoV-2 vaccination. These receptor sequences come from a human donor who had recovered from COVID-19.

The chain links TRBV2 to TRBJ2-1, with TRBD2 matching 7 bases. In germline, CDR1 is SNHLY, CDR2 FYNNEI. V dropped 1 base and J dropped 9; count of bases not matched to a gene: 9. The CDR3 is made up of 15 amino acids. CDR3 sequence: CASSEVLRGTAEQFF. The CDR3 region has the DNA TGTGCCAGCAGTGAAGTTTTGCGGGGGACCGCTGAGCAGTTCTTC. Full variable domain (outside the CDR3, taken from reference TRBV2 and TRBJ2-1): EPEVTQTPSHQVTQMGQEVILRCVPISNHLYFYWYRQILGQKVEFLVSFYNNEISEKSEIFDDQFSVERPDGSNFTLKIRSTKLEDSAMYFCASSEVLRGTAEQFFGPGTRLTVL.

The V call is TRBV24-1, the J call TRBJ2-7, with D unclear. Germline V CDR1 and CDR2: KGHDR, SFDVKD. The germline V and J ends were trimmed by 4 bases and 5 bases, with 17 bases remaining between them. This CDR3 is built from 15 residues. CDR3 region: CATSDRNRPGDEQYF. CDR3 bases: TGTGCCACCAGTGACCGCAATCGCCCGGGCGACGAGCAGTACTTC.

The chain couples TRBV7-2 to TRBJ2-3; 10 positions agree with TRBD2. The V and J ends lost 2 bases and 4 bases, in that order; junction bases with no gene match: 9. The germline CDR1 and CDR2 sequences are SGHTA and FQGNSA. The CDR3 runs 17 residues. CDR3 residues: CASSLSSERGGADTQYF. The DNA for the CDR3 is TGTGCCAGCAGCTTAAGTTCTGAGCGGGGGGGGGCAGATACGCAGTATTTT. Variable domain in full (rest from reference TRBV7-2 and TRBJ2-3): GAGVSQSPSNKVTEKGKDVELRCDPISGHTALYWYRQSLGQGLEFLIYFQGNSAPDKSGLPSDRFSAERTGGSVSTLTIQRTQQEDSAVYLCASSLSSERGGADTQYFGPGTRLTVL.

The V call is TRBV4-2, the J call TRBJ2-3, with D unclear. This CDR3 has 15 residues. Trimming shortened V by 1 base and J by 3 bases, and 11 bases separated the two germline ends. Germline values: CDR1 LGHNA, CDR2 YNFKEQ. The CDR3 sequence is CASSQGGLGTDTQYF. DNA of the CDR3: TGTGCCAGCAGCCAAGGGGGTTTGGGGACAGATACGCAGTATTTT.

The chain couples TRBV4-1 to TRBJ1-1; unclear D gene. V lost 0 bases and J 0 bases, leaving 17 bases between the germline ends. The CDR3 consists of 18 residues. Germline values: CDR1 MGHRA, CDR2 YSYEKL. The CDR3 sequence is CASSQDRGSEAVNTEAFF. The DNA for the CDR3 is TGCGCCAGCAGCCAAGATCGTGGCTCTGAGGCCGTGAACACTGAAGCTTTCTTT.

The chain joins TRBV20-1 to TRBJ2-3; D may be TRBD2 (6 bases). The CDR3 has 17 residues. The germline V and J ends were trimmed by 1 base and 0 bases, with 17 bases remaining between them. Germline V gene lookup returns CDR1 DFQATT and CDR2 SNEGSKA (reference sequence). The CDR3 loop reads CSARAPGLAKSTDTQYF. In DNA, the CDR3 is TGCAGTGCTAGAGCCCCGGGACTCGCAAAAAGCACAGATACGCAGTATTTT.

The CDR3 DNA reads TGCAGTGCTCTGAGGCGACTAGCGCGCTCCTACAATGAGCAGTTCTTC. Its translation: CSALRRLARSYNEQFF. The V gene is TRBV20-1, the J gene TRBJ2-1; 8 bases agree with TRBD2. V shed 5 bases and J 0 bases; nucleotides not matched to a gene: 9. The CDR3 consists of 16 residues. Germline V gene lookup returns CDR1 DFQATT and CDR2 SNEGSKA (reference sequence).

In its sample, this clonotype was seen a few times. The gene calls are TRBV21-1 and TRBJ1-2; TRBD1 is the table's D call and was not checked against the DNA. TRBV21-1 has pseudogene status. The CDR3 loop spans 16 amino acids. This chain's CDR3 is CASSKAYSRTDSGYTF. CDR3 nucleotide sequence: TGTGCCAGCAGCAAAGCATACTCAAGGACAGATTCGGGCTACACCTTC.

This sequence joins TRBV6-1 and TRBJ2-1; 9 bases are a match to TRBD2. The CDR3 covers 15 residues. CDR1 and CDR2 (germline): MNHNS, SASEGT. Trimming at V came to 8 bases and at J to 4 bases, leaving 9 bases not matched to a gene. The CDR3 protein is CASSRGLAGYNEQFF. The CDR3 DNA follows: TGTGCCAGCTCGAGGGGGCTAGCGGGATACAATGAGCAGTTCTTC.

The rearrangement links TRBV28 to TRBJ2-1; D call uncertain. The CDR3 is 13 residues long. In germline, CDR1 is MDHEN, CDR2 SYDVKM. Trimming stripped 1 base from V and 12 bases from J, with 13 bases between. CDR3 loop: CASSLSPASWQFF. CDR3 nucleotide sequence: TGTGCCAGCAGTTTATCCCCCGCTTCTTGGCAGTTCTTC.

This clonotype appeared a few times. CDR3 DNA: TGCAGTGCTAGCACAGGGAGTCAGCCCCAGCATTTT. It specifies CSASTGSQPQHF. The chain links TRBV20-1 to TRBJ1-5, with D possibly TRBD1 on 6 matching bases. This CDR3 is 12 amino acids long. Germline V gives CDR1 DFQATT, CDR2 SNEGSKA (reference sequence). V was pared by 3 bases and J by 6 bases, with 9 bases between.

J is TRBJ2-7 and V is TRBV20-1, with D uncertain. CDR3 length: 13 amino acids. Germline values: CDR1 DFQATT, CDR2 SNEGSKA (reference sequence). V dropped 7 bases and J dropped 3 bases, with 16 bases sitting between them. The CDR3 DNA reads TGCAGTGTCTACCGGGCCAAGGTCTACGAGCAGTACTTC. Amino acid sequence: CSVYRAKVYEQYF.

The chain has TRBV20-1 and TRBJ2-7, with D tentatively TRBD2 (5 bases). Trimming removed 1 base from V and 3 bases from J, with 10 bases in between. The CDR3 runs to 13 residues. The germline gives CDR1 DFQATT, CDR2 SNEGSKA (reference sequence). The CDR3 DNA sequence: TGCAGTGCTAGAGCTGCGGGCGGCTACGAGCAGTACTTC. Translation gives CSARAAGGYEQYF.

The chain carries TRBV19 and TRBJ1-5, with TRBD1 matching 7 bases. J gave up 6 bases and V 1 base, and 15 bases lay outside the gene matches. CDR1 and CDR2 (germline): LNHDA, SQIVND (reference sequence). This CDR3 has 18 residues. In DNA, the CDR3 is TGTGCCAGTAGTATAGGCGCAGTTTTACAGGGGTTGCGTCAGCCCCAGCATTTT. Encoded protein: CASSIGAVLQGLRQPQHF.

The rearrangement joins TRBV2 to TRBJ1-5, with 8 bases fitting TRBD1. The CDR3 is 15 amino acids. V was pared by 4 bases and J by 2 bases, with 4 bases of the junction left unmatched. The V gene's germline CDR1 is SNHLY and CDR2 FYNNEI. The CDR3 DNA follows: TGTGCCAGCAGTGGGACAGGGTACGGCAATCAGCCCCAGCATTTT. Its translation: CASSGTGYGNQPQHF.

DNA for the CDR3: TGTGCCAGCAGCAACCTAGGACAGTCCTACGAGCAGTACTTC. Its protein is CASSNLGQSYEQYF. The chain joins TRBV7-6 to TRBJ2-7; maybe TRBD1 (6 bases). The CDR3 length is 14 residues. V lost 5 bases to trimming and J lost 1 base, with 12 bases between them. Germline assignment: CDR1 SGHVS and CDR2 FNYEAQ.

In this sample, this clonotype is medium-sized. The genes are TRBV15 and TRBJ2-6, with unresolved D. Looked up from germline, CDR1 is LNHNV and CDR2 is YYDKDF (reference sequence). V shed 0 bases and J shed 0 bases, with 6 bases lying between them. This CDR3 comprises 16 residues. The CDR3 spells CATSRDRASGANVLTF. CDR3 bases: TGTGCCACCAGCAGAGATCGCGCCTCTGGGGCCAACGTCCTGACTTTC.

This clonotype has more than one count but fewer than ten. The rearrangement links TRBV6-1 to TRBJ2-3; possible D gene TRBD1, 6 bases. CDR1 is MNHNS and CDR2 is SASEGT in the germline V gene. V lost 5 bases, J lost 6 bases, and 12 bases lay in between. The CDR3 contains 13 residues. The chain's CDR3 is CASSLITGDTQYF. Written as DNA, the CDR3 is TGTGCCAGCAGTCTTATCACAGGGGATACGCAGTATTTT.

The V and J genes are TRBV28 and TRBJ1-1; possible D gene TRBD1, 6 bases. Germline V gives CDR1 MDHEN, CDR2 SYDVKM. Trimming removed 1 base from V and 1 base from J, with 10 bases in between. The CDR3 loop spans 15 amino acids. CDR3 in DNA: TGTGCCAGCAGTTTATTGGGGGCTGGGAACACTGAAGCTTTCTTT. It yields the protein CASSLLGAGNTEAFF.

V usage is TRBV15 and J usage is TRBJ1-5; 7 nucleotides agree with TRBD1. Germline V gene data show CDR1 as LNHNV and CDR2 as YYDKDF (reference sequence). The CDR3 loop spans 18 amino acids. The V and J ends lost 0 bases and 7 bases, in that order; junction bases with no gene match: 15. CDR3 bases: TGTGCCACCAGCAGAGACACCGTTCGACAGGGATTCAGACAGCCCCAGCATTTT. Protein product: CATSRDTVRQGFRQPQHF.